This TCR beta chain was sequenced in a study of CD8 T cells in ankylosing spondylitis. Study results and limitations: Clones that were linked to disease were CD8+ and were relatively rare in peripheral blood. Eight highly homologous variants formed a TCR beta motif that appeared characteristic of ankylosing spondylitis blood. Within matched ankylosing spondylitis synovial fluid, disease-linked clones were reportedly significantly enriched. Reactive arthritis synovial fluid and blood were previously reported to contain some motif variants.

The germline CDR1 and CDR2 sequences are SQVTM and ANQGSEA. V lost 3 bases and J lost 7, with 13 bases in between. The CDR3 is made up of 12 amino acids. Generation of TCR beta libraries employed quantitative 5'-RACE incorporating molecular barcodes. TCRdb itself ran the 5' RACE reads through MiXCR, one entry per CDR3 protein. The sample has about 700,000 distinct CDR3 sequences; around a fifth are singletons. This clonotype came up many times. Its target is unknown. Specimen: blood, either unsorted or a sorted T cell fraction (not recorded which). This chain uses TRBV29-1 with TRBJ2-7; D tentatively reads TRBD1 or TRBD2 (5 bases each). The sequence came from a male donor with ankylosing spondylitis. DNA of the CDR3: TGCAGCGTTGACGTCGAGGGGCGAGAGCAGTACTTC. Translation gives CSVDVEGREQYF.